This TCR beta chain was recorded in a study of OX40 agonist ivuxolimab in advanced cancers. General observations from the study: Within 6 weeks, CD4+ and CD8+ blood T cells expanded clonally at 0.1 to 3.0 mg/kg.

The germline gives CDR1 SGHAT, CDR2 FQNNGV. The CDR3 loop spans 14 amino acids. Unmatched junction bases numbered 2, after V lost 4 bases and J lost 1 base. TCRdb's table, derived via immunoSEQ multiplex PCR, lists solely in-frame clones and lacks some. This sample has 50,000 to 60,000 clones, with roughly four fifths found just once. On this clone itself: Antigen unknown.

Sequences were derived from CD4+ or CD8+ T cells sorted from blood, sampled in a trial of the OX40 agonist ivuxolimab. The clonotype comes from an adult with an advanced solid tumor such as melanoma, head and neck, liver or kidney cancer. This sequence joins TRBV11-2 and TRBJ2-5; 8 bases line up with TRBD2. The CDR3 DNA reads as TGTGCCAGCAGCTCGCGGGGGGTCCAAGAGACCCAGTACTTC. Protein product: CASSSRGVQETQYF.